Following are 30 T cell receptor beta chains from one sample sequenced in a study of T-cell reconstitution after alpha-beta-depleted transplantation in children. Researchers prepared the TCRbeta library using unique molecular identifiers, the study reports. TCRdb re-analysed the PCR reads in MiXCR, keeping a single row per CDR3 protein. Of fewer than 550,000 distinct CDR3 sequences listed, 10% to 13% are singletons. The sample consisted of PBMCs, taken before TCRalphabeta/CD19-depleted stem cell transplant. The receptors stem from a child under 10 years old with inherited bone marrow failure, due to receive a stem cell transplant.

In this sample, this clonotype turned up many times. This chain uses TRBV10-3 with TRBJ2-5; TRBD1 agrees at 7 bases. Germline V gives CDR1 ENHRY, CDR2 SYGVKD. J was trimmed by 2 bases and V by 2 bases; bases with no gene match: 2. This CDR3 spans 14 amino acids. In nucleotides, the CDR3 is TGTGCCATCAGTGAGCCGGGACAGCAAGAGACCCAGTACTTC. Amino acids: CAISEPGQQETQYF.

This clonotype was seen ten or more times. The CDR3 nucleotides read TGTGCCAGCAGCAAAGGACGGGATGAAGCTTTCTTT. Translated: CASSKGRDEAFF. V is TRBV7-6 and J is TRBJ1-1; D not resolved. The CDR3 loop spans 12 amino acids. Germline CDR1 and CDR2: SGHVS and FNYEAQ. V lost 5 bases, J lost 7 bases, and 11 bases lay in between.

This clonotype appeared many times. The gene calls are TRBV27 and TRBJ1-4, with no clear D. Germline-derived CDR1 and CDR2 are MNHEY and SMNVEV (reference sequence). This CDR3 has 10 amino acids. Trimming cost V 10 bases and J 5 bases, with 5 bases left between them. CDR3 nucleotide sequence: TGTGCCAACCGAAATGAAAAACTGTTTTTT. This codes for CANRNEKLFF.

This clonotype was recorded at least ten times. The rearrangement links TRBV4-3 to TRBJ2-7; tentatively, D is TRBD2 (6 bases). The CDR3 spans 15 residues. V was cut by 1 base and J by 2 bases, with 12 bases left in between. Looked up from germline, CDR1 is LGHNA and CDR2 is YSLEER. CDR3 bases: TGCGCCAGCAGCCAAGGGATAGCGGCCGCCTACGAGCAGTACTTC. Translating gives CASSQGIAAAYEQYF.

The sample holds many counts of this clonotype. The chain uses TRBV7-9 and TRBJ1-1; D is possibly TRBD1 (5 bases). This CDR3 comprises 13 residues. Germline V CDR1 and CDR2: SEHNR, FQNEAQ (reference sequence). The V and J ends lost 2 bases and 6 bases respectively, with 10 bases between them. The CDR3 region has the DNA TGTGCCAGCAGCTTATACGGGGGGGCTGAAGCTTTCTTT. As protein: CASSLYGGAEAFF.

This clonotype was counted at least ten times. The rearrangement uses TRBV29-1 and TRBJ2-2, with D uncertain. The V gene's germline CDR1 is SQVTM and CDR2 ANQGSEA. The CDR3 length is 14 residues. The ends were cut back, 7 bases at V and 1 base at J, with 13 bases in the middle. The CDR3 reads CSGQVRRNTGELFF. CDR3 nucleotides: TGCAGCGGACAAGTGCGGCGGAACACCGGGGAGCTGTTTTTT.

This clonotype was counted a few times. The chain employs TRBV7-9 and TRBJ2-3; a possible D gene is TRBD2 (7 bases). The germline V gene encodes CDR1 SEHNR and CDR2 FQNEAQ (reference sequence). This CDR3 spans 16 amino acids. Trimming took off 4 bases at V and 2 bases at J, with 16 bases between the two ends. The CDR3 here is CASSSSGGGPTDTQYF. CDR3 DNA sequence: TGTGCCAGCAGCTCCTCCGGCGGGGGCCCCACAGATACGCAGTATTTT.

This clonotype was seen many times. This chain joins TRBV12-3 or TRBV12-4 and TRBJ2-7; 7 nucleotides align to TRBD2. The CDR3 runs 14 residues. V shed 5 bases, J shed 2 bases, and the junction held 6 bases outside the gene matches. The CDR3 nucleotides read TGTGCCAGCAGTCGGGCCGGGACTACCTACGAGCAGTACTTC. Encoded protein: CASSRAGTTYEQYF.

This clonotype was seen many times. The chain is built from TRBV7-9 and TRBJ1-1; no reliable D call. CDR3 size: 15 residues. V dropped 2 bases and J dropped 0 bases, with 10 bases sitting between them. In germline, CDR1 is SEHNR, CDR2 FQNEAQ (reference sequence). The CDR3, as DNA: TGTGCCAGCAGCTTATCTAACGGACTGAACACTGAAGCTTTCTTT. Protein: CASSLSNGLNTEAFF.

This clonotype occurred a few times. The rearrangement uses TRBV5-4 and TRBJ2-3; the match to TRBD2 covers 11 bases. The germline V gene has CDR1 SGHNT and CDR2 YYREEE (reference sequence). Trimming cost V 0 bases and J 1 base; bases outside gene matches: 4. This CDR3 comprises 17 residues. The CDR3 DNA reads as TGTGCCAGCAGCTTGGAGACTAGCGGGACCGGCACAGATACGCAGTATTTT. It codes for CASSLETSGTGTDTQYF.

About this clonotype itself: A much larger clone lies a single base off, so this may be a read error. This CDR3 is missing its conserved last phenylalanine or tryptophan, likely due to a read error. This chain joins TRBV7-2 and TRBJ1-5; 7 bases fit TRBD1. The germline V gene has CDR1 SGHTA and CDR2 FQGNSA. The junction had 1 base not matched to a gene; V was cut back by 4 bases and J by 4 bases. This CDR3 has 13 amino acids. This chain's CDR3 is CASSSRGNQPQHL. The CDR3 nucleotides read TGTGCCAGCAGCTCCAGGGGGAATCAGCCCCAGCATCTT.

The chain links TRBV28 to TRBJ2-7; D is unresolved. CDR3 length equals 13 residues. Per germline, CDR1 MDHEN and CDR2 SYDVKM. The V and J ends lost 5 bases and 3 bases respectively, with 11 bases between them. CDR3 DNA sequence: TGTGCCAGCAGTCCCCCGGGCGACTACGAGCAGTACTTC. Amino acids: CASSPPGDYEQYF.

This clonotype appeared many times. This chain connects TRBV5-1 to TRBJ2-2, with TRBD2 matching over 9 bases. After removal of 2 bases from V and 3 bases from J, the junction contained 2 bases not matched to a gene. CDR3 size: 15 residues. Germline V gives CDR1 SGHRS, CDR2 YFSETQ. In DNA form, the CDR3 reads TGCGCCAGCAGCTTTTTAGCGGGGGACACCGGGGAGCTGTTTTTT. Amino acid sequence: CASSFLAGDTGELFF. The variable domain in full, with the rest retrieved from reference TRBV5-1 and TRBJ2-2, is KAGVTQTPRYLIKTRGQQVTLSCSPISGHRSVSWYQQTPGQGLQFLFEYFSETQRNKGNFPGRFSGRQFSNSRSEMNVSTLELGDSALYLCASSFLAGDTGELFFGEGSRLTVL.

This clonotype was picked up many times. Here the CDR3 reads CARFERDYSTDTQYF. CDR3 bases: TGCGCCAGATTCGAAAGGGACTACAGCACAGATACGCAGTATTTT. The chain employs TRBV5-1 and TRBJ2-3; 7 bases line up with TRBD2. V was pared by 8 bases and J by 0 bases, with 9 bases of the junction left unmatched. Germline CDR1 and CDR2: SGHRS and YFSETQ. The CDR3 contains 15 residues.

This clonotype was observed at least ten times. The CDR3 DNA reads TGTGCCAGCAGTTCCCTGTACACTGAAGCTTTCTTT. It specifies CASSSLYTEAFF. The chain joins TRBV6-6 to TRBJ1-1; D ambiguous. V lost 4 bases and J lost 3, with 6 bases in between. The germline CDR1 and CDR2 sequences are MNHNY and SVGAGI (reference sequence). This CDR3 is built from 12 residues.

This clonotype was recorded many times. The chain couples TRBV4-2 to TRBJ1-1; 7 bases match TRBD1. V lost 3 bases and J lost 2; bases outside the gene matches: 18. This CDR3 region has 19 residues. Germline V gives CDR1 LGHNA, CDR2 YNFKEQ. CDR3 coding DNA: TGTGCCAGCAGCCAGTCTGAAGGGGACAGCGCGTTTCGAAACACTGAAGCTTTCTTT. This gives the protein CASSQSEGDSAFRNTEAFF.

This clonotype appeared many times. The chain links TRBV7-2 to TRBJ2-7, with 12 positions matching TRBD2. This CDR3 spans 18 amino acids. Trimming cost V 1 base and J 3 bases; bases outside gene matches: 10. The germline CDR1 and CDR2 sequences are SGHTA and FQGNSA. The DNA of the CDR3 is TGTGCCAGCAGCTTAGGGCTACCGACTAGCGGGAGTGGCTACGAGCAGTACTTC. Its translation is CASSLGLPTSGSGYEQYF.

This clonotype was seen ten or more times. This chain connects TRBV12-3 or TRBV12-4 to TRBJ1-1; D uncertain. Deletions cut 10 bases from V and 0 bases from J, with 15 bases between. This CDR3 has 14 amino acids. The CDR3 region has the DNA TGTGCCACAGCTCAGGTATACATGAACACTGAAGCTTTCTTT. Translated, it gives CATAQVYMNTEAFF.

The chain couples TRBV12-3 or TRBV12-4 to TRBJ2-3; 9 bases are a match to TRBD2. Losses at the gene ends were 2 bases for V and 5 bases for J; bases not matched to a gene: 2. CDR3 length: 14 amino acids. CDR3 coding DNA: TGTGCCAGCAGTTTACGGACTAGCGAAGATACGCAGTATTTT. Its translation: CASSLRTSEDTQYF.

Of note for this clonotype: This sequence may be a read error, since a much larger clone differs from it by one base. This chain connects TRBV7-2 to TRBJ2-1, with D perhaps matching TRBD1 or TRBD2 (6 bases each). The V gene's germline CDR1 is SGHTA and CDR2 FQGNSA. This CDR3 region has 15 residues. CDR3 nucleotides: TGTGCCAGCAGCTTAGCCTTTCGGGGGCCCAATGAGCACTTCTTC. Translated, it gives CASSLAFRGPNEHFF. The whole variable domain, remainder taken from reference TRBV7-2 and TRBJ2-1, is GAGVSQSPSNKVTEKGKDVELRCDPISGHTALYWYRQSLGQGLEFLIYFQGNSAPDKSGLPSDRFSAERTGGSVSTLTIQRTQQEDSAVYLCASSLAFRGPNEHFFGPGTRLTVL.

This clonotype turned up a few times. V usage is TRBV20-1 and J usage is TRBJ2-2; D remains unclear. The CDR3 extends over 14 amino acids. Trimming removed 3 bases from V and 2 bases from J, with 10 bases in between. In germline, CDR1 is DFQATT, CDR2 SNEGSKA (reference sequence). CDR3 amino acids: CSASALLNTGELFF. CDR3 nucleotide sequence: TGCAGTGCTAGTGCGCTACTTAACACCGGGGAGCTGTTTTTT.

This clonotype was detected many times. The genes are TRBV18 and TRBJ2-7; the match to TRBD2 covers 7 bases. Germline-derived CDR1 and CDR2 are KGHSH and LQKENI. The CDR3 totals 15 residues. J gave up 2 bases and V 2 bases, and 6 bases lay outside the gene matches. The CDR3 nucleotides read TGTGCCAGCTCACCATTTGCGGGAGTCCCCTACGAGCAGTACTTC. It codes for CASSPFAGVPYEQYF. Drawing the rest from reference TRBV18 and TRBJ2-7, the complete variable domain is NAGVMQNPRHLVRRRGQEARLRCSPMKGHSHVYWYRQLPEEGLKFMVYLQKENIIDESGMPKERFSAEFPKEGPSILRIQQVVRGDSAAYFCASSPFAGVPYEQYFGPGTRLTVT.

This clonotype was seen a few times. CDR3 in DNA: TGCAGTGCTAGAGAAACGTGGGAGGTCAAAAACATTCAGTACTTC. Protein product: CSARETWEVKNIQYF. The chain links TRBV20-1 to TRBJ2-4, with D maybe TRBD2 (6 bases). Germline CDR1 is DFQATT and CDR2 is SNEGSKA (reference sequence). Trimming pared 0 bases from V and 3 bases from J, leaving 12 bases between. This CDR3 contains 15 residues.

This clonotype showed up many times. V and J are TRBV29-1 and TRBJ2-7; no firm D call. Germline V gene lookup returns CDR1 SQVTM and CDR2 ANQGSEA. The CDR3 loop spans 12 amino acids. V was shortened by 4 bases and J by 2 bases, with 9 bases between the two germline ends. The CDR3 here is CSVVADAYEQYF. The DNA for the CDR3 is TGCAGCGTTGTTGCGGATGCCTACGAGCAGTACTTC.

The sample holds many counts of this clonotype. The chain links TRBV12-3 or TRBV12-4 to TRBJ2-2; TRBD2 might be the D (5 bases). The germline V and J ends were trimmed by 6 bases and 5 bases, with 16 bases remaining between them. The CDR3 has 15 residues. The CDR3 spells CASRVGIGETGELFF. In DNA, the CDR3 is TGTGCCAGCAGAGTCGGTATCGGGGAAACCGGGGAGCTGTTTTTT.

There are a few counts of this clonotype. The J gene is TRBJ2-3, the V gene TRBV30; 12 nucleotides match TRBD2. J gave up 6 bases and V 2 bases, and 3 bases lay outside the gene matches. Germline assignment: CDR1 GTSNPN and CDR2 SVGIG (reference sequence). This CDR3 has 14 residues. CDR3 sequence reads: CAWSLAGGYDTQYF. The CDR3 DNA follows: TGTGCCTGGAGTCTAGCGGGGGGGTACGATACGCAGTATTTT.

In its sample, this clonotype was seen a few times. V is TRBV7-2 and J is TRBJ2-7; a possible D gene is TRBD2 (6 bases). CDR1 is SGHTA, CDR2 FQGNSA, per germline. The CDR3 has 15 residues. The V end was cut by 5 bases, the J end by 5 bases, with 19 bases between. CDR3 DNA: TGTGCCAGCAGCCCTACTTGGGCTAGCGACCACGAGCAGTACTTC. Translating it yields CASSPTWASDHEQYF. Looking up the rest from reference TRBV7-2 and TRBJ2-7 gives the full variable domain: GAGVSQSPSNKVTEKGKDVELRCDPISGHTALYWYRQSLGQGLEFLIYFQGNSAPDKSGLPSDRFSAERTGGSVSTLTIQRTQQEDSAVYLCASSPTWASDHEQYFGPGTRLTVT.

V gene TRBV5-3 combines with J gene TRBJ2-1; a possible D gene is TRBD2 (6 bases). TRBV5-3 is designated an ORF whose function remains uncertain. V gave up 2 bases and J gave up 5 bases, with 11 bases separating them. The CDR3 has 14 amino acids. The chain's CDR3 is CARSFLLANNEQFF. CDR3 bases: TGTGCCAGAAGCTTCTTACTAGCAAACAATGAGCAGTTCTTC.

At least ten counts were recorded for this clonotype. J is TRBJ2-7 and V is TRBV10-3; TRBD2 agrees at 12 bases. Per germline, CDR1 ENHRY and CDR2 SYGVKD. The CDR3 sequence is 21 residues long. V was pared by 0 bases and J by 0 bases, with 15 bases of the junction left unmatched. CDR3 sequence reads: CAISESPTSGRSPGSSYEQYF. In DNA, the CDR3 is TGTGCCATCAGTGAGTCACCCACTAGCGGGAGGTCTCCGGGTAGCTCCTACGAGCAGTACTTC.

The chain recombines TRBV29-1 with TRBJ2-1; maybe TRBD1 (6 bases). Germline lookup yields CDR1 SQVTM and CDR2 ANQGSEA. The CDR3 is 14 residues long. Trimming took 6 bases from V and 5 from J, leaving 17 bases between them. Here the CDR3 DNA reads TGCAGCGTCGTTAGACAGGTGGTGAACAATGAGCAGTTCTTC. It yields the protein CSVVRQVVNNEQFF.